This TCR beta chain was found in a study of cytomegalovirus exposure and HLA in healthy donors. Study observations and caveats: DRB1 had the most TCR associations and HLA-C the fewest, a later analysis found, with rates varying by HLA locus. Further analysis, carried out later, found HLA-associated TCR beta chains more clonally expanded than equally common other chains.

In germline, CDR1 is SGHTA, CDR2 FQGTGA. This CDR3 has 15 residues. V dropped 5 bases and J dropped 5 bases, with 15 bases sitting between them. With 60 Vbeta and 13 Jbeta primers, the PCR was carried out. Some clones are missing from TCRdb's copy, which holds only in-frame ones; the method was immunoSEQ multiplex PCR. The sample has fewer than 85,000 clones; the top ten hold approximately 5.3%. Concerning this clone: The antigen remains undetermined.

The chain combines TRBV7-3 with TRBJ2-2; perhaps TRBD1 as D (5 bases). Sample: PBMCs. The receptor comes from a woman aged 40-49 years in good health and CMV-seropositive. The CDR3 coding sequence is TGTGCCAGCAGCCCATCTGGTGGGGCGACCGGGGAGCTGTTTTTT. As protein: CASSPSGGATGELFF.